At least ten counts were recorded for the clone carrying this T cell receptor (beta chain). What it binds is not known. This sample is part of a study of regulatory T cells in long-lasting Graves disease. General observations from the study: TCR diversity was lower in persistent Graves' patients (versus newly diagnosed ones).

CDR1 and CDR2 from the germline V gene are SGHTA and FQGNSA. There are 15 residues in the CDR3. The V gene lost 5 bases and the J gene lost 3 bases, with 17 bases spanning the gap. The time point denotes: newly diagnosed GD, antithyroid drugs for less than 3 months. Extracted RNA from PBMCs served as the source of the TCR library. Guidelines of the American Thyroid Association were used to diagnose Graves' disease. Researchers made TCR beta libraries by using iRepertoire HTBI primers and running Arm-PCR on CDR3 regions. Via MiXCR, TCRdb re-called the multiplex PCR reads, giving one row per CDR3 protein. The sample records a few hundred thousand distinct CDR3 sequences, about an eighth being singletons. These data are also associated with another study on T cells in Graves' hyperthyroidism and ophthalmopathy. From that report: Pregnant or lactating patients were excluded, as were those with uncontrolled infection or other autoimmune disease. Blood also showed most of the thyroid clonotypes that were expanded above 0.001.

The sequence was obtained from a woman aged 18-29 years with Graves disease. This rearrangement joins TRBV7-2 to TRBJ2-7; D is undetermined. The specimen comprised peripheral blood mononuclear cells (PBMCs), sampled at new diagnosis, from a patient treated with antithyroid drugs. The CDR3 nucleotides are TGTGCCAGCAGCCCCAGGCGCGCAGTATACTACGAGCAGTACTTC. Its protein is CASSPRRAVYYEQYF.